A single sample is the source of the 9 T cell receptor beta chains below, sequenced in a study of CD8 T cells in ankylosing spondylitis. Points from the study as a whole: Typical of ankylosing spondylitis blood, it appeared, was a TCR beta motif of several highly homologous variants.

MiXCR, run by TCRdb on the 5' RACE reads, gives a single entry per CDR3 protein. The sample consists of about 400,000 distinct CDR3 sequences, about a fifth of them appearing once. Their specific antigens are unknown. What was sequenced was blood, either unsorted or a sorted T cell fraction (not recorded which). All receptors come from a male donor with ankylosing spondylitis.

This clonotype was seen many times. The chain employs TRBV29-1 and TRBJ1-1; no clear D. The CDR3 is 12 amino acids. The V end was cut by 7 bases, the J end by 1 base, with 10 bases between. CDR1 and CDR2 from the germline V gene are SQVTM and ANQGSEA. CDR3 residues: CSAGRQNTEAFF. CDR3 DNA: TGCAGCGCCGGGAGGCAGAACACTGAAGCTTTCTTT.

The gene calls are TRBV6-5 and TRBJ2-1; 7 nucleotides line up with TRBD1. Germline V gives CDR1 MNHEY, CDR2 SVGAGI. This CDR3 has 15 amino acids. V trimming: 0 bases; J trimming: 8 bases; junction bases outside the gene matches: 7. The CDR3 sequence is CASSYSQTGWDEQFF. The CDR3 DNA is TGTGCCAGCAGTTACTCCCAGACAGGGTGGGATGAGCAGTTCTTC.

This chain uses TRBV6-1 with TRBJ1-4; 7 nucleotides line up with TRBD1. Trimming cost V 6 bases and J 6 bases; bases outside gene matches: 4. Germline lookup yields CDR1 MNHNS and CDR2 SASEGT. This CDR3 contains 13 residues. The DNA of the CDR3 is TGTGCCAGCAGGAGGGGGCCTGATGAAAAACTGTTTTTT. Translated: CASRRGPDEKLFF.

The genes are TRBV3-1 and TRBJ2-1; 15 bases are a match to TRBD2. The CDR3 has 16 residues. The germline CDR1 and CDR2 sequences are LGHDT and YNNKEL (reference sequence). Trimming took 0 bases from V and 12 from J; bases not matched to a gene: 6. As DNA, the CDR3 is TGTGCCAGCAGCCAAGAGGGGACTAGCGGGAGGTGGGGGCAGTTCTTC. Its protein is CASSQEGTSGRWGQFF.

The chain carries TRBV27 and TRBJ1-1, with D unclear. This CDR3 has 14 residues. Germline lookup yields CDR1 MNHEY and CDR2 SMNVEV (reference sequence). V lost 1 base and J 1 base, leaving 7 bases between the germline ends. The CDR3 sequence is CASSLFPENTEAFF. In DNA form, the CDR3 reads TGTGCCAGCAGTTTATTTCCCGAGAACACTGAAGCTTTCTTT.

This chain uses TRBV3-1 with TRBJ2-5; TRBD2 might be the D (5 bases). CDR3 length: 16 residues. Germline V gene lookup returns CDR1 LGHDT and CDR2 YNNKEL (reference sequence). V gave up 4 bases and J gave up 5 bases, with 20 bases separating them. This chain's CDR3 is CASSLPGLAGGETQYF. The DNA of the CDR3 is TGTGCCAGCAGCCTACCCGGCCTAGCAGGTGGGGAGACCCAGTACTTC.

The V and J genes are TRBV29-1 and TRBJ2-2; 10 positions match TRBD2. The CDR3 is 17 amino acids. J gave up 5 bases and V 0 bases, and 9 bases lay outside the gene matches. In germline, CDR1 is SQVTM, CDR2 ANQGSEA. CDR3 protein: CSVEEVAGGPSTGELFF. The CDR3 DNA reads TGCAGCGTTGAAGAGGTAGCGGGAGGCCCGAGTACCGGGGAGCTGTTTTTT.

The chain has TRBV4-1 and TRBJ2-3; 11 bases map to TRBD1. Germline V gene data show CDR1 as MGHRA and CDR2 as YSYEKL. The CDR3 extends over 14 amino acids. V was pared by 4 bases and J by 5 bases, with 2 bases of the junction left unmatched. The CDR3 nucleotides read TGCGCCAGCAGCCGGACAGGGGGCGAAGATACGCAGTATTTT. This codes for CASSRTGGEDTQYF.

V usage is TRBV4-1 and J usage is TRBJ1-1; D is possibly TRBD1 (6 bases). This CDR3 contains 14 residues. Germline CDR1 and CDR2: MGHRA and YSYEKL. V lost 4 bases, J lost 3 bases, and 12 bases lay in between. CDR3 region: CASSRQQGYTEAFF. As DNA, the CDR3 is TGCGCCAGCAGCCGACAACAGGGATACACTGAAGCTTTCTTT.